The source of this TCR beta chain is a study of CD8+CD57+ T cells in acquired aplastic anemia. The wider study: Quantities of DNA derived from sorted CD4+ and CD8+ cells averaged around 3 ug.

The study's findings and limits: Comparison of patients with controls identified roughly 27 shared CD8+ CDR3 sequences. Any difference that existed in CD8+ Simpson's diversity between patients and controls was not significant.

Looked up from germline, CDR1 is SGHDN and CDR2 is FVKESK. The V and J ends lost 1 base and 4 bases, in that order; junction bases with no gene match: 12. The CDR3 is 19 residues long. Both TCR beta VDJ combination and CDR3 sequence profiling were carried out. Genomic DNA was the template for this profiling. TCRdb reanalysed the reads using MiXCR and keeps one entry per CDR3 protein. The table shows about 190,000 distinct CDR3 sequences, with less than 60% occurring only once. Whoever was chosen for sequencing had shown CD8+CD57+ cell expansion by flow cytometry. Blood was sampled before the patients had received any therapy. A word on this clonotype: Its specificity is unknown.

The source of this sequence is a human donor with aplastic anemia. Sample: sorted CD4+, CD8+, or CD8+CD57+ T cells (not recorded which) from PBMCs. This rearrangement joins TRBV14 to TRBJ2-1; 11 bases line up with TRBD2. The CDR3 coding sequence is TGTGCCAGCAGCCAAGGCGGGCTAGCGGGAGGAGCAATTTACAATGAGCAGTTCTTC. It codes for CASSQGGLAGGAIYNEQFF.